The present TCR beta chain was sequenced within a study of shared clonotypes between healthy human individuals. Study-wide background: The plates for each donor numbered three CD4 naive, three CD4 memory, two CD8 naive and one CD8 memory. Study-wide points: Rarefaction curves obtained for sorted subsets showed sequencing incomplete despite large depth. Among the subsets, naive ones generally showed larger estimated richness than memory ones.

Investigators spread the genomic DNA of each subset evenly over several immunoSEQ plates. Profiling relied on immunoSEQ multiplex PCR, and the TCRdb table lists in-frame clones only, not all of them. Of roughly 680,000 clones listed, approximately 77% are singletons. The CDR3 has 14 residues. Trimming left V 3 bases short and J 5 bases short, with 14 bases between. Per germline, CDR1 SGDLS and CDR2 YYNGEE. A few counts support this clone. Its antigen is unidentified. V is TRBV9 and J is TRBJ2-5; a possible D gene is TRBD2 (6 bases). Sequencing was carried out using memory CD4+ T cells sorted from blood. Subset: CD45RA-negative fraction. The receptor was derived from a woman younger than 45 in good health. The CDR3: CASSAGLPPETQYF. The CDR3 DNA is TGTGCCAGCAGCGCGGGACTCCCTCCGGAGACCCAGTACTTC.